This is a list of T cell receptor beta chains from one sample in a study of T cell repertoires in ileal Crohn's disease. Only in-frame clones appear in the TCRdb table, and some are missing; sequencing was by immunoSEQ multiplex PCR. The sample lists about 4,700 clones; 70% to 80% were seen once. The sequenced sample consisted of ileal tissue. Receptors originate from an adult with Crohn's disease. Each CDR3 is given with its conserved first and last residue. A D gene is named only where the DNA matches it firmly. Clone size is not always given. Where it is, it says once, few, many or a class for expanded clones.

clone_size | j_call | d_call | v_call | cdr3_nt | cdr3_aa
- | TRBJ1-2 | - | TRBV7-2 | TGTGCCAGCAATTCTGGACAGAACTATGGCTACACCTTC | CASNSGQNYGYTF
large | TRBJ1-4 | - | TRBV5-1 | TGCGCCAGCAGGAGGACAGAGGAGGAAAAACTGTTTTTT | CASRRTEEEKLFF
- | TRBJ2-4 | - | TRBV4-2 | TGTGCCAGCAGACAAAGTGGCGGGGCGGGTGGCATTCAGTACTTC | CASRQSGGAGGIQYF
- | TRBJ2-1 | TRBD2 | TRBV2 | TGTGCCAGCAGCCTCCTCGCTAGCGGGGGGGCTAGCGATGAGCAGTTCTTC | CASSLLASGGASDEQFF
- | TRBJ1-5 | - | TRBV5-1 | TGCGCCAGCAGCTACGGATCGGGAGGCAATCAGCCCCAGCATTTT | CASSYGSGGNQPQHF
once | TRBJ2-7 | TRBD2 | TRBV5-4 | TGTGCCAGCAGCTTAGGGACTAGTCATTACGAGCAGTACTTC | CASSLGTSHYEQYF
- | TRBJ1-1 | - | TRBV6-6 | TGTGCCAGCAGTTACCATTCGAACACTGAAGCTTTCTTT | CASSYHSNTEAFF
- | TRBJ2-7 | - | TRBV5-4 | TGTGCCAGCAGCTTGGTTGGACATACCTCCTACGAGCAGTACTTC | CASSLVGHTSYEQYF
- | TRBJ1-2 | TRBD1 | TRBV5-6 | TGTGCCAGCAGCTCCCGACAGGGAGCGGTGGGTGGCTACACCTTC | CASSSRQGAVGGYTF
- | TRBJ1-1 | - | TRBV7-9 | TGTGCCAGCAGCTCGGACACCTGGAGCACTGAAGCTTTCTTT | CASSSDTWSTEAFF